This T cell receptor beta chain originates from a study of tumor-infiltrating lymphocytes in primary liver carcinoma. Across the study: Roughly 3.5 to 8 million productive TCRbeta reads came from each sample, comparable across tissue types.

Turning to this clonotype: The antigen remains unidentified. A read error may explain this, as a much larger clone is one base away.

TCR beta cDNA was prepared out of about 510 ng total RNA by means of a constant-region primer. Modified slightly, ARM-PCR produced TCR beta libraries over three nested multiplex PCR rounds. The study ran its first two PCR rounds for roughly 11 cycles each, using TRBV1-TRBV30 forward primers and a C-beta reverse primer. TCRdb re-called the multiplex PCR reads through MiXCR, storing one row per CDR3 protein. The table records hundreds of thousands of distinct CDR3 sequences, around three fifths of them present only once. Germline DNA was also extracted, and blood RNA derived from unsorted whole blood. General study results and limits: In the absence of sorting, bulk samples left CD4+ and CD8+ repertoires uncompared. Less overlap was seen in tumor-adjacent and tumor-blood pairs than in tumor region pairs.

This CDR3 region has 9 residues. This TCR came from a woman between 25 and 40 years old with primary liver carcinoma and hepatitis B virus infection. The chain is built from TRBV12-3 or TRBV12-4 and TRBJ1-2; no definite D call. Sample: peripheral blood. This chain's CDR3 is CDSGSGYTF. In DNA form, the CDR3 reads TGTGACAGCGGATCAGGCTACACCTTC.